Given below is one TCR beta chain in context. An end of the junction does not agree with germline; a read error may underlie this. The data were obtained in a study of tumor-infiltrating lymphocytes in primary liver carcinoma. CDR1 and CDR2 from the germline V gene are SGHAT and FQNNGV. The CDR3 is 13 residues long. Taking roughly 20-34 mg of unsorted bulk tissue, the authors co-extracted RNA and DNA. No treatment had been given to the patients, who were chronically infected with HBV. A primer matching the constant region was used to make TCR beta cDNA from approximately 0.55 ug of total RNA. Libraries of TCR beta came from three nested multiplex PCR rounds with slightly modified ARM-PCR. Primers for the first two PCR rounds were TRBV1-TRBV30 forward primers and a C-beta reverse primer (roughly 10 cycles per round). TCRdb called the multiplex PCR reads again in MiXCR, with one record for every CDR3 protein. The sample has about 54,000 distinct CDR3 sequences, over 65% seen once; the top ten hold around 23%.

This sequence originates from a man aged 40-55 years with primary liver carcinoma and hepatitis B virus infection. Sequenced: liver tumor tissue from sampling region 2. Subset in this sample: tumor region T2, inferior pole. V gene TRBV11-2 combines with J gene TRBJ2-7; D unresolved. This CDR3 is CASSLSELTSQYF. The CDR3 nucleotides are TGTGCCAGTAGCTTAAGTGAGCTAACATCGCAGTACTTC.